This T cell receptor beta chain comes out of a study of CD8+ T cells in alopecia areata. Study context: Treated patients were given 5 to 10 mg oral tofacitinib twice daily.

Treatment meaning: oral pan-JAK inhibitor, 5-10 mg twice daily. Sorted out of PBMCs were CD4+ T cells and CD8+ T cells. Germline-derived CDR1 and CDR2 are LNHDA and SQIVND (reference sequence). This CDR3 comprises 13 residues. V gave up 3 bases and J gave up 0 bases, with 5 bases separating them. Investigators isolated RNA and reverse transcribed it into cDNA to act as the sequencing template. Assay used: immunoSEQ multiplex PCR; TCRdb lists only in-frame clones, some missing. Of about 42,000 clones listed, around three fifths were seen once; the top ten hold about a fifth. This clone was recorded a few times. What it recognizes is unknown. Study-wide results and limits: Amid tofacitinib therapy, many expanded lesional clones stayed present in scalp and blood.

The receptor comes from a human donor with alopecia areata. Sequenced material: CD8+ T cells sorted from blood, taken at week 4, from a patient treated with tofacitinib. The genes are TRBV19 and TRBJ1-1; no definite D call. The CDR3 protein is CASSMGMNTEAFF. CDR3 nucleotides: TGTGCCAGTAGTATGGGCATGAACACTGAAGCTTTCTTT.